One sample yielded the 3 T cell receptor beta chains listed below, sequenced in a study of control samples from healthy donors and cancer patients. Generated by immunoSEQ multiplex PCR, the TCRdb table keeps only in-frame clones and is missing some. The sample carries approximately 150,000 clones, around 90% recorded once. The sequenced material came from blood. All receptors derive from a man aged 25 to 40 in good health.

This chain uses TRBV7-2 with TRBJ1-1; the D gene is possibly TRBD1 (5 bases). Trimming pared 5 bases from V and 0 bases from J, leaving 7 bases between. The CDR3 consists of 13 residues. CDR1 is SGHTA and CDR2 is FQGNSA in the germline V gene. CDR3 protein: CASSQDMNTEAFF. The DNA for the CDR3 is TGTGCCAGCAGCCAGGACATGAACACTGAAGCTTTCTTT. Based on the CDR3 plus reference TRBV7-2 and TRBJ1-1, the full variable domain is GAGVSQSPSNKVTEKGKDVELRCDPISGHTALYWYRQSLGQGLEFLIYFQGNSAPDKSGLPSDRFSAERTGGSVSTLTIQRTQQEDSAVYLCASSQDMNTEAFFGQGTRLTVV.

V and J are TRBV9 and TRBJ2-7, with D unresolved. Per the germline V gene, CDR1 is SGDLS and CDR2 is YYNGEE. This CDR3 has 13 amino acids. Trimming took off 0 bases at V and 3 bases at J, with 7 bases between the two ends. The CDR3 loop is CASSVGAYYEQYF. In DNA, the CDR3 is TGTGCCAGCAGCGTAGGGGCATACTACGAGCAGTACTTC.

On this clone: This sample also contains other DNA sequences that code for the same CDR3. The chain recombines TRBV6-6 with TRBJ2-7; D perhaps matches TRBD1 (6 bases). The CDR3 has 13 residues. The V gene's germline CDR1 is MNHNY and CDR2 SVGAGI (reference sequence). V dropped 2 bases and J dropped 3 bases, with 8 bases sitting between them. The CDR3 nucleotides are TGTGCCAGCAGTTACCCCAGGGGCTACGAGCAGTACTTC. It encodes CASSYPRGYEQYF.